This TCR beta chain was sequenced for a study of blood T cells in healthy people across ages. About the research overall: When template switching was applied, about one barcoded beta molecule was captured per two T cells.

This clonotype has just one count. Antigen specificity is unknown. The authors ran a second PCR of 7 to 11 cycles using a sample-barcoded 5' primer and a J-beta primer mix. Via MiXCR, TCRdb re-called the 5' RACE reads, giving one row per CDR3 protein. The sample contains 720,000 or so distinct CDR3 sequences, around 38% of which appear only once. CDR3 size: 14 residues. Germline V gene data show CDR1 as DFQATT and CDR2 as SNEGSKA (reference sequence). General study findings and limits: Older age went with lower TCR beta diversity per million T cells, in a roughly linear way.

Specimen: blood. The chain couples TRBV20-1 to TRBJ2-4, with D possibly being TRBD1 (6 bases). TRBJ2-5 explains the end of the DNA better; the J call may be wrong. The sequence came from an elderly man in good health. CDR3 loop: CSAAKTGSRETQYF. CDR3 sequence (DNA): TGCAGTGCTGCAAAGACAGGTTCCAGAGAGACCCAGTACTTC.